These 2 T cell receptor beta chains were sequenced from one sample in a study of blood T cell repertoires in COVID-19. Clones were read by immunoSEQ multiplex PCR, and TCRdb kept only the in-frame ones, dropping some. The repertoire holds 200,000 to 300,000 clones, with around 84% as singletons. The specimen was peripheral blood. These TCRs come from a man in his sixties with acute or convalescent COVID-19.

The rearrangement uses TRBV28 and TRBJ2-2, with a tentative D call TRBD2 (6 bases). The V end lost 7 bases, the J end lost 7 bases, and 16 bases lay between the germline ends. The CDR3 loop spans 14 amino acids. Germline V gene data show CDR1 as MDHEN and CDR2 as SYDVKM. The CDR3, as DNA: TGTGCCAGCATGAGGAGGGGCGGTATCGGGGAGCTGTTTTTT. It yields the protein CASMRRGGIGELFF.

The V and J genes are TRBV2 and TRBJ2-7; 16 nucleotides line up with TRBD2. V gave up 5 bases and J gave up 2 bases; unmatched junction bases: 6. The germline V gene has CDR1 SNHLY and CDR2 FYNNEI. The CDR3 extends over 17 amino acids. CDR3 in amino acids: CASSRPGTSGGAYEQYF. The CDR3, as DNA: TGTGCCAGCAGTAGACCCGGGACTAGCGGGGGGGCCTACGAGCAGTACTTC.